The sequence of this TCR beta chain was determined in a study of early T cells in non-severe SARS-CoV-2 infection. Looking at the study overall: Sequencing of unsorted whole blood was done on bulk RNA, leaving chains unpaired.

TCRdb processed the 5' RACE reads anew with MiXCR; each CDR3 protein has one entry. Of around 66,000 distinct CDR3 sequences in the sample, about 13% were seen once. This clonotype was detected only a few times. Germline values: CDR1 MDHEN, CDR2 SYDVKM. V was trimmed by 5 bases and J by 7 bases, leaving 12 bases between them. This CDR3 spans 12 amino acids. The V gene is TRBV28, the J gene TRBJ2-7; D gene ambiguous. The sequence derives from an adult who was a healthcare worker with PCR-confirmed SARS-CoV-2 infection or an uninfected control (not recorded which). The sequenced sample was whole blood. The CDR3 spells CASSPPVREQYF. The CDR3 coding sequence is TGTGCCAGCAGTCCTCCTGTCCGGGAGCAGTACTTC.